A single sample is the source of the 23 T cell receptor beta chains below, sequenced in a study of response to subunit inactivated influenza vaccine. TCRdb re-derived calls from the RT-PCR reads in MiXCR, one entry per CDR3 protein. The sample has around 530,000 distinct CDR3 sequences, approximately 10% seen once; the top ten hold around 9.6%. Sequencing used PBMCs from blood, obtained on the day of vaccination. The source is a man in his fifties who received an inactivated influenza vaccine.

The gene calls are TRBV7-9 and TRBJ2-3; D gene uncertain. The CDR3 covers 15 residues. V lost 1 base and J lost 3, with 11 bases in between. The germline gives CDR1 SEHNR, CDR2 FQNEAQ (reference sequence). This CDR3 is CASSLGSKGTDTQYF. The CDR3 DNA follows: TGTGCCAGCAGCTTAGGGTCTAAGGGTACAGATACGCAGTATTTT.

This clonotype came up a few times. The chain uses TRBV20-1 and TRBJ2-7; no clear D gene. CDR3 size: 12 residues. Germline CDR1 is DFQATT and CDR2 is SNEGSKA (reference sequence). Trimming cost V 2 bases and J 3 bases, with 8 bases left between them. The CDR3 DNA reads as TGCAGTGCTAGATGGTCGGGCTACGAGCAGTACTTC. It is translated as CSARWSGYEQYF.

The rearrangement links TRBV27 to TRBJ2-1; D may be TRBD1 or TRBD2 (6 bases each). The CDR3 is 15 residues long. Trimming took 6 bases from V and 10 from J, leaving 22 bases between them. The V gene's germline CDR1 is MNHEY and CDR2 SMNVEV (reference sequence). CDR3 in amino acids: CASRPPGGTTKEQFF. The CDR3 coding sequence is TGTGCCAGCAGACCCCCGGGCGGGACAACGAAAGAGCAGTTCTTC.

This clonotype showed up just a few times. The chain is built from TRBV6-5 and TRBJ2-1; D might be TRBD2 (7 bases). The germline CDR1 and CDR2 sequences are MNHEY and SVGAGI. CDR3 length: 12 amino acids. V was clipped by 7 bases and J by 6 bases, with 10 bases between them. The CDR3 region has the DNA TGTGCCAGCAACGGGGGGCTCAATGAGCAGTTCTTC. Its translation is CASNGGLNEQFF.

This clonotype was detected many times. This chain joins TRBV6-4 and TRBJ2-1; D uncertain. V gave up 2 bases and J gave up 6 bases, with 11 bases separating them. The CDR3 length is 14 residues. The germline gives CDR1 MRHNA, CDR2 SNTAGT. Here the CDR3 DNA reads TGTGCCAGCAGTGACCAGACGTGGGGCAATGAGCAGTTCTTC. This codes for CASSDQTWGNEQFF.

This clonotype has a count of ten or more. The chain joins TRBV4-2 to TRBJ1-3, with TRBD1 as a possible D gene (6 bases). Trimming shortened V by 4 bases and J by 9 bases, and 22 bases separated the two germline ends. This CDR3 comprises 16 residues. Germline-derived CDR1 and CDR2 are LGHNA and YNFKEQ. The CDR3 region is CASSPSGGAASGTIYF. The CDR3 bases are TGTGCCAGCAGCCCGTCTGGGGGCGCCGCGTCCGGCACCATATATTTT.

Turning to this clonotype: An end of the junction differs from the germline gene, which may be a read error. The chain combines TRBV7-9 with TRBJ2-7, with D tentatively TRBD2 (5 bases). CDR3 size: 12 residues. The germline CDR1 and CDR2 sequences are SEHNR and FQNEAQ (reference sequence). CDR3 bases: TGTGCCGGAGCCGGGATATCCTACGAGCGGTACTTC. Translation: CAGAGISYERYF.

The V call is TRBV18, the J call TRBJ2-1; TRBD2 aligns across 11 bases. Trimming cost V 2 bases and J 5 bases; bases outside gene matches: 8. CDR1 is KGHSH and CDR2 is LQKENI in the germline V gene. This CDR3 contains 17 residues. For the CDR3, the DNA is TGTGCCAGCTCACCATTAGTTCCGGGACTAGCGGACAATGAGCAGTTCTTC. This sequence encodes CASSPLVPGLADNEQFF.

This clonotype was seen a few times. An end of the junction differs from the germline gene, which may be a read error. The rearrangement links TRBV12-3 or TRBV12-4 to TRBJ1-5; D possibly corresponds to TRBD1 (6 bases). The CDR3 is 16 amino acids. The CDR3 bases are TGTGCCAGCGGTTTGAGGACAGCTTATAGCAATCAGCCCCAGCATTTT. It codes for CASGLRTAYSNQPQHF.

This clonotype was picked up a small number of times. V and J are TRBV24-1 and TRBJ2-7; D remains unclear. Germline V gene lookup returns CDR1 KGHDR and CDR2 SFDVKD. This CDR3 is built from 13 residues. Trimming stripped 6 bases from V and 2 bases from J, with 10 bases between. CDR3: CATSRAGTYEQYF. The CDR3 nucleotides read TGTGCCACCAGTCGGGCAGGAACCTACGAGCAGTACTTC.

The table lists this clonotype with a few counts. The V and J genes are TRBV29-1 and TRBJ2-1, with D unresolved. The CDR3 consists of 13 residues. V lost 4 bases and J 0 bases, leaving 7 bases between the germline ends. The V gene's germline CDR1 is SQVTM and CDR2 ANQGSEA. The CDR3 coding sequence is TGCAGCGTTGCAGCGAGCTCCTACAATGAGCAGTTCTTC. Its translation: CSVAASSYNEQFF.

The sample holds many counts of this clonotype. This chain uses TRBV7-2 with TRBJ1-2; D possibly corresponds to TRBD1 (5 bases). CDR1 SGHTA and CDR2 FQGNSA come from the germline V gene. V was cut by 1 base and J by 2 bases, with 11 bases left in between. The CDR3 sequence is 15 residues long. Here the CDR3 DNA reads TGTGCCAGCAGCTTAGGGGGACGGATGAACTATGGCTACACCTTC. Protein sequence: CASSLGGRMNYGYTF.

This clonotype was picked up a small number of times. The rearrangement links TRBV20-1 to TRBJ2-2; 10 bases are a match to TRBD2. V shed 1 base, J shed 4 bases, and the junction held 3 bases outside the gene matches. CDR3 size: 15 residues. In germline, CDR1 is DFQATT, CDR2 SNEGSKA (reference sequence). The DNA of the CDR3 is TGCAGTGCTAGAGCAACTAGCGGGGCCACCGGGGAGCTGTTTTTT. It is translated as CSARATSGATGELFF.

This clonotype was counted at least ten times. The V gene is TRBV4-1, the J gene TRBJ1-2; perhaps TRBD1 as D (6 bases). Germline CDR1 and CDR2: MGHRA and YSYEKL. V gave up 1 base and J gave up 8 bases, with 11 bases separating them. The CDR3 runs to 13 residues. CDR3 region: CASSQGPQGGYTF. The CDR3 nucleotides read TGCGCCAGCAGCCAAGGACCCCAGGGGGGCTACACCTTC.

This clonotype has more than one count but fewer than ten. The chain employs TRBV6-5 and TRBJ2-7; D possibly corresponds to TRBD2 (7 bases). This CDR3 has 15 amino acids. Trimming removed 6 bases at V and 4 bases at J, with 19 bases between. In germline, CDR1 is MNHEY, CDR2 SVGAGI. CDR3 residues: CASSLIREGVYEQYF. The CDR3 nucleotides read TGTGCCAGCAGCTTAATCAGGGAGGGGGTTTACGAGCAGTACTTC.

In its sample, this clonotype was seen many times. This chain joins TRBV5-1 and TRBJ2-5; perhaps TRBD2 as D (7 bases). Germline-derived CDR1 and CDR2 are SGHRS and YFSETQ. This CDR3 comprises 14 residues. Trimming removed 2 bases at V and 5 bases at J, with 13 bases between. Here the CDR3 DNA reads TGCGCCAGCAGCTTAGGGGGGGCCCGGGAGACCCAGTACTTC. Its translation is CASSLGGARETQYF.

This clonotype has a count of ten or more. The chain is built from TRBV5-1 and TRBJ2-5, with TRBD1 as a possible D gene (5 bases). V was trimmed by 3 bases and J by 4 bases, leaving 10 bases between them. Germline V lookup: CDR1 SGHRS, CDR2 YFSETQ. The CDR3 is made up of 13 amino acids. The CDR3 DNA reads as TGCGCCAGCAGCTGGGGCGCCGGAGAGACCCAGTACTTC. This sequence encodes CASSWGAGETQYF.

This clonotype was seen at least ten times. The chain recombines TRBV3-1 with TRBJ2-3, with D tentatively TRBD2 (6 bases). From germline, CDR1 is LGHDT and CDR2 YNNKEL (reference sequence). The CDR3 is made up of 18 amino acids. V was clipped by 0 bases and J by 2 bases, with 18 bases between them. The CDR3, as DNA: TGTGCCAGCAGCCAAGATCCAGATGGGACTCCAGACACAGATACGCAGTATTTT. It is translated as CASSQDPDGTPDTDTQYF.

The rearrangement links TRBV20-1 to TRBJ1-5; no firm D call. The germline V and J ends were trimmed by 2 bases and 2 bases, with 13 bases remaining between them. There are 15 residues in the CDR3. Germline V gene lookup returns CDR1 DFQATT and CDR2 SNEGSKA (reference sequence). This CDR3 reads CSARLPGGGNQPQHF. The CDR3 nucleotides are TGCAGTGCTAGACTGCCAGGAGGAGGCAATCAGCCCCAGCATTTT.

This clonotype was seen a handful of times. J is TRBJ2-7 and V is TRBV7-2, with a possible D match to TRBD1 (7 bases). Per germline, CDR1 SGHTA and CDR2 FQGNSA. Trimming stripped 5 bases from V and 7 bases from J, with 15 bases between. The CDR3 totals 13 residues. As DNA, the CDR3 is TGTGCCAGCAGCCAGGGGGGATGGGGGGAGCAGTACTTC. This codes for CASSQGGWGEQYF.

This clonotype was seen a handful of times. The chain joins TRBV27 to TRBJ2-4; a weak D match, TRBD1 (6 bases). The V end was cut by 2 bases, the J end by 4 bases, with 18 bases between. This CDR3 contains 17 residues. Germline V gene sequence: CDR1 MNHEY, CDR2 SMNVEV (reference sequence). CDR3: CASSLKGNRESKNIQYF. CDR3 in DNA: TGTGCCAGCAGTTTAAAGGGAAACAGGGAATCGAAAAACATTCAGTACTTC.

This clonotype has just a few counts. The chain links TRBV27 to TRBJ2-7; possibly TRBD2 for D (6 bases). Germline-derived CDR1 and CDR2 are MNHEY and SMNVEV (reference sequence). The CDR3 totals 18 residues. With 3 bases removed from V and 2 bases from J, the gap between germline ends came to 23 bases. The CDR3 DNA follows: TGTGCCAGCAGTTTTAGAAGCGGGCCCCGGAGAGGAGCCTACGAGCAGTACTTC. Translation: CASSFRSGPRRGAYEQYF.

A few counts support this clonotype. The CDR3 spells CASSPRTSGGASTQYF. The CDR3 nucleotides are TGTGCCAGCAGCCCTCGGACTAGCGGGGGGGCAAGCACGCAGTATTTT. The chain uses TRBV7-2 and TRBJ2-3; the match to TRBD2 covers 15 bases. The length of the CDR3 is 16 residues. Germline lookup yields CDR1 SGHTA and CDR2 FQGNSA. The V segment lost 5 bases and the J segment 9 bases; nucleotides outside the gene matches: 9.